This record covers a single TCR beta chain. Its target is not known. A mixed TRB-A/B primer pool amplified rearranged TRB by multiplex touch-down PCR. TCRdb called the multiplex PCR reads again in MiXCR, with one record for every CDR3 protein. The sample yields around 13,000 distinct CDR3 sequences, roughly 35% seen once. Amplification of TCR beta used genomic DNA extracted from peripheral blood. These data are taken from a study of T cell repertoires in aging, cancer and after chemotherapy. Overall study results and limits: Compared with age-matched healthy donors, untreated hematological or solid cancer patients showed higher blood TCR clonality. In cancer patients, declining TCR diversity with age involved lost richness and lost evenness. Rebound thymic output was suggested by rising median generation probability during chemotherapy in each cancer cohort.

Germline V gene sequence: CDR1 MRHNA, CDR2 SNTAGT. The CDR3 loop spans 13 amino acids. With 4 bases removed from V and 5 bases from J, the gap between germline ends came to 8 bases. This TCR derives from a human donor in good health. The donor label of this sample is uncertain. The genes are TRBV6-4 and TRBJ2-2, with D uncertain. Sequences were obtained from blood. The CDR3 nucleotides read TGTGCCAGCAGTGGCGGTGGGACCGGGGAGCTGTTTTTT. Amino acid sequence: CASSGGGTGELFF.